This TCR beta chain was identified during a study of blood T cell repertoires in COVID-19. The overall study: T cells, B-cell-depleted T cells, or PBMCs provided the cDNA or gDNA that served as material.

This clone came up a few times. Sequenced by immunoSEQ multiplex PCR; TCRdb stores in-frame clones only, minus some. This sample has roughly 150,000 clones, with roughly four fifths found just once. Germline V lookup: CDR1 SGHVS, CDR2 FQNEAQ. The V end lost 4 bases, the J end lost 0 bases, and 10 bases lay between the germline ends. This CDR3 has 14 residues. The TCR originated in a human donor with acute or convalescent COVID-19. The donor label of this sample is uncertain. The sample consisted of peripheral blood. The chain carries TRBV7-8 and TRBJ2-7, with a tentative D call TRBD2 (5 bases). CDR3 nucleotide sequence: TGTGCCAGCAGCTCAAGGACTTACTCCTACGAGCAGTACTTC. Translation gives CASSSRTYSYEQYF.